This T cell receptor (beta chain) is from a study of blood T cell repertoires in COVID-19. Study details: Acute and convalescent COVID-19 samples came from the United States, Italy and Spain. T cells, B-cell-depleted T cells, or PBMCs supplied cDNA or gDNA.

This clone was seen once. The V gene's germline CDR1 is SGHRS and CDR2 YFSETQ. The CDR3 extends over 14 amino acids. With 4 bases removed from V and 1 base from J, the gap between germline ends came to 10 bases. As processed by the authors: Reference gene primers were amplified, and this amplification served to estimate nucleated cell counts. Generated by immunoSEQ multiplex PCR, the TCRdb table keeps only in-frame clones and is missing some. V and J calls and clone size are given by that table; D and trimming were obtained from the DNA. The sample consists of tens of thousands of clones, over 80% of them appearing once.

The chain is built from TRBV5-1 and TRBJ2-3; a possible D gene is TRBD1 (6 bases). Sequencing was carried out using peripheral blood. The clonotype comes from a woman aged 45 to 65 with acute or convalescent COVID-19. The CDR3 bases are TGCGCCAGCAGCCAGGGGCCCGGCACAGATACGCAGTATTTT. Protein sequence: CASSQGPGTDTQYF.